This T cell receptor beta chain was sequenced in a study of esophageal squamous cell carcinoma under preoperative chemotherapy. This clonotype was seen ten or more times. The sample's time point: before preoperative PTX-NDP chemotherapy. TCRdb re-analysed the PCR reads in MiXCR, keeping a single row per CDR3 protein. The table has some 6,600 distinct CDR3 sequences, 32% seen once. This sample was obtained from a patient given preoperative chemotherapy. This receptor was obtained from a human donor with esophageal squamous cell carcinoma. The donor label of this sample is uncertain.

The DNA for the CDR3 is TGTGCCAGCAGTTGGGTCCCTTGGTCAGGACGGACTAGCCTTTCCTACAATGAGCAGTTCTTC. It is translated as CASSWVPWSGRTSLSYNEQFF. The genes are TRBV12-3 or TRBV12-4 and TRBJ2-1; 8 nucleotides line up with TRBD2. The CDR3 length is 21 residues. After removal of 4 bases from V and 1 base from J, the junction contained 21 bases not matched to a gene.